The T cell receptor beta chain under discussion was sequenced for a study of T cell repertoires in ileal Crohn's disease. Study information: Surgery for a complication: stricturing in around 60%, penetrating in about 39%. MI samples are biopsies from the surgical specimen's proximal margin. Points from the study as a whole: Every patient over 26.8% clonality showed endoscopic recurrence.

The repertoire was sequenced with immunoSEQ multiplex PCR; TCRdb's copy has only in-frame clones and lacks some. Of under 7,500 clones in the sample, about 73% were seen once. With regard to this clone: Its cognate antigen is unknown.

Trimming took off 4 bases at V and 3 bases at J, with 10 bases between the two ends. The germline CDR1 and CDR2 sequences are ENHRY and SYGVKD. There are 13 residues in the CDR3. Time point defined: proximal margin of the surgical specimen (macroscopically non-inflamed). The chain has TRBV10-3 and TRBJ2-7; perhaps TRBD2 as D (6 bases). The source of this sequence is an adult with Crohn's disease. The sample taken for sequencing was ileal tissue. CDR3 nucleotides: TGTGCCATCAGTGGACGGGAGAACTACGAGCAGTACTTC. This sequence encodes CAISGRENYEQYF.